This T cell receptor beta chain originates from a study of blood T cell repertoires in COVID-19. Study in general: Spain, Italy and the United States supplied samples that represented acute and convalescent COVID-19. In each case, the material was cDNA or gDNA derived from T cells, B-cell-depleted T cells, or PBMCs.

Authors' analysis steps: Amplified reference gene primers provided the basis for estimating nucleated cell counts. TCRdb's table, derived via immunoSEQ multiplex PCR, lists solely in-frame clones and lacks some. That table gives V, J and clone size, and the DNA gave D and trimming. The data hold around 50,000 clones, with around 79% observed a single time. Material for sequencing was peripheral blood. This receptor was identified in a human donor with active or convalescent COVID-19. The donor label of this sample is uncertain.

The CDR3, as DNA: TGTGCCAGCAGCTTAGGTACAGGGCCAGAGTATGGCTACACCTTC. Its translation: CASSLGTGPEYGYTF. The chain has TRBV11-2 and TRBJ1-2; possibly TRBD1 for D (6 bases). CDR1 is SGHAT, CDR2 FQNNGV, per germline. The CDR3 is made up of 15 amino acids. The V and J ends lost 1 base and 5 bases respectively, with 14 bases between them.